These 31 T cell receptor beta chains came from one sample sequenced in a study of tissue T cells after allogeneic stem cell transplantation. Sequencing used immunoSEQ multiplex PCR; TCRdb keeps in-frame clones, though not all of them. The sample has roughly 45,000 clones, nearly 75% seen once. The material sequenced was sorted cells pooled from one or two spleens. These receptors were taken from a pool of C57BL/6 mice in good health.

Points on this clone: The gene names here belong to mouse. The missing CDR3 end, 1 residue past where the read stops, is filled in from the germline J gene. The gene calls are TRBV13-2 and TRBJ2-1; D tentatively reads TRBD1 or TRBD2 (6 bases each). CDR3 length: 14 amino acids. V gave up 3 bases and J gave up 5 bases, with 12 bases separating them. From germline, CDR1 is NNHNN and CDR2 SYGAGS (reference sequence). The sequenced part of the CDR3 DNA is TGTGCCAGCGGTGCGCGGGGGCGCAATGCTGAGCAGTTC. It encodes CASGARGRNAEQF. The CDR3 in its entirety is CASGARGRNAEQFF.

About this clone itself: The listed genes are named as in mouse. The DNA ends 1 residue before the CDR3 does, and the rest of the CDR3 is filled in from the germline J gene. The J gene is TRBJ2-5, the V gene TRBV19; 12 nucleotides match TRBD2. In germline, CDR1 is FNHDT, CDR2 SITEND (reference sequence). This CDR3 region has 16 residues. The J segment lost 3 bases and the V segment lost 4 bases, leaving 6 bases of the junction unmatched. The CDR3 here is CASSPGTGGKQDTQYF. Incomplete CDR3 DNA: TGTGCCAGCAGTCCCGGGACTGGGGGGAAACAAGACACCCAGTAC.

Of note for this clone: The gene names given are mouse names. The CDR3 is cut off 1 residue early in the read; its end comes from the germline J gene. The rearrangement links TRBV13-3 to TRBJ2-5; TRBD1 is a possible D gene (5 bases). Per germline, CDR1 NNHDY and CDR2 SYVADS. V gave up 3 bases and J gave up 4 bases, with 6 bases separating them. This CDR3 is 12 amino acids long. CDR3 loop: CASSGTKDTQYF. Partial CDR3 DNA: TGTGCCAGCAGTGGGACAAAAGACACCCAGTAC.

As for this clone: All gene names here are mouse names. The sequenced CDR3 bases are TGTGCAAGCCCAGGGGACACCTTGTAC. Translating gives CASPGDTLY. The whole CDR3 region reads CASPGDTLYF. The chain combines TRBV16 with TRBJ2-4; possible D gene TRBD1, 6 bases. The observed sequence ends 1 residue before the CDR3 terminus, with the missing tail filled in from the germline J gene. Trimming took off 8 bases at V and 7 bases at J, with 7 bases between the two ends. CDR3 length: 10 residues. Germline V gene lookup returns CDR1 SGHSA and CDR2 FRNQAP.

On this clone: Here the gene names and germline are mouse. Sequencing ends 1 residue short of the CDR3 end; the germline J gene provides the rest. The V call is TRBV15, the J call TRBJ2-2; TRBD2 aligns across 10 bases. The CDR3 length is 18 residues. J was trimmed by 4 bases and V by 2 bases; bases with no gene match: 10. CDR1 is SGHND, CDR2 FRSKSL, per germline. CDR3 protein: CASSLTGWGGAGTGQLYF. Partial CDR3 DNA: TGTGCCAGCAGTTTAACGGGCTGGGGGGGCGCGGGCACCGGGCAGCTCTAC.

For this clone: Any gene name here is a mouse gene name. Read sequence stops 1 residue before the CDR3 end, and the germline J gene provides the missing end. This rearrangement joins TRBV14 to TRBJ2-3, with unresolved D. Per the germline V gene, CDR1 is SGHDT and CDR2 is FRDEAV. The CDR3 runs 12 residues. V lost 2 bases and J lost 1, with 2 bases in between. CDR3 sequence reads: CASSLGAETLYF. The CDR3 DNA, read in part, is TGTGCCAGCAGTTTAGGTGCAGAAACGCTGTAT.

Concerning this clone itself: All gene names here are mouse names. The CDR3 extends 1 residue past the end of the read, so its final part is completed from the germline J gene. V is TRBV16 and J is TRBJ2-1; 10 nucleotides match TRBD2. J was trimmed by 7 bases and V by 0 bases; bases with no gene match: 9. In germline, CDR1 is SGHSA, CDR2 FRNQAP. CDR3 length: 17 residues. This CDR3 reads CASSLDGLGGRGAEQFF. The CDR3 DNA, read in part, is TGTGCAAGCAGCTTAGATGGGCTGGGGGGGCGAGGAGCTGAGCAGTTC.

For this clone: Germline and genes: mouse. Read coverage stops 1 residue before the CDR3 terminus; the germline J gene supplies the remainder. The chain is built from TRBV1 and TRBJ2-4, with D hard to call. CDR3 length: 15 residues. Trimming removed 1 base at V and 0 bases at J, with 8 bases between. Germline loops: CDR1 NSQYPW, CDR2 LRSPGD (reference sequence). CDR3 sequence: CTCSAVLLSQNTLYF. Partial CDR3 DNA: TGCACCTGCAGTGCAGTACTCCTCAGTCAAAACACCTTGTAC.

This clone has only one observation. Genes here carry mouse names. The observed sequence ends 1 residue before the CDR3 terminus, with the missing tail filled in from the germline J gene. The chain is built from TRBV13-1 and TRBJ1-3; D gene uncertain. Germline loops: CDR1 NSHNY, CDR2 SYGAGN. Trimming took off 0 bases at V and 0 bases at J, with 4 bases between the two ends. The CDR3 consists of 14 residues. Partial CDR3 DNA: TGTGCCAGCAGTGATGCGGTTTCTGGAAATACGCTCTAT. It specifies CASSDAVSGNTLY. The whole CDR3 region reads CASSDAVSGNTLYF.

On this clone: These gene names are mouse names. The CDR3 is cut off 1 residue early in the read; its end comes from the germline J gene. The gene calls are TRBV13-1 and TRBJ1-5; no clear D. The V gene's germline CDR1 is NSHNY and CDR2 SYGAGN. The CDR3 sequence is 13 residues long. Trimming took 5 bases from V and 0 from J, leaving 6 bases between them. The chain's CDR3 is CASRTYNNQAPLF. Partial CDR3 DNA: TGTGCCAGCAGGACATATAACAACCAGGCTCCGCTT.

As to this clone: Mouse germline and gene names are used. The read comes to an end 1 residue before the CDR3 does, leaving the germline J gene to fill in the end. This sequence joins TRBV1 and TRBJ2-3; 7 positions agree with TRBD2. Germline CDR1 and CDR2: NSQYPW and LRSPGD (reference sequence). V was clipped by 1 base and J by 3 bases; unmatched bases: 1. CDR3 length: 14 residues. CDR3 in amino acids: CTCSAVGGAETLYF. The sequenced part of the CDR3 DNA is TGCACCTGCAGTGCAGTGGGGGGAGCAGAAACGCTGTAT.

About this clone itself: Gene labels here are mouse ones. The CDR3 extends 1 residue past the end of the read, so its final part is completed from the germline J gene. The chain has TRBV16 and TRBJ1-1, with TRBD1 as a possible D gene (6 bases). This CDR3 region has 13 residues. Germline CDR1 reads SGHSA; CDR2 reads FRNQAP. V was cut by 4 bases and J by 0 bases, with 6 bases left in between. CDR3 DNA (partial): TGTGCAAGCAGCTCAGGGGAGAACACAGAAGTCTTC. Translating gives CASSSGENTEVF. The full CDR3 sequence reads CASSSGENTEVFF.

With respect to this clone: Each gene name is a mouse one. The CDR3 end lies 1 residue beyond the end of the read and is filled in from the germline J gene. The rearrangement joins TRBV13-2 to TRBJ1-1; D call uncertain. The germline V and J ends were trimmed by 5 bases and 2 bases, with 4 bases remaining between them. Germline CDR1 is NNHNN and CDR2 is SYGAGS (reference sequence). The CDR3 has 11 residues. CDR3: CASGDNTEVFF. The sequenced part of the CDR3 DNA is TGTGCCAGCGGGGACAACACAGAAGTCTTC.

A word on this clone: The gene symbols are mouse symbols. The CDR3 region is CASRHPGTLYAEQFF. CDR3 DNA, as far as it was read: TGTGCCAGCAGACACCCTGGGACCCTCTATGCTGAGCAGTTC. This chain joins TRBV19 and TRBJ2-1; the D call may be TRBD1 or TRBD2 (5 bases each). The sequence runs out 1 residue before the end of the CDR3; the remainder is reconstructed from the germline J gene. V was shortened by 5 bases and J by 3 bases, with 15 bases between the two germline ends. The CDR3 runs to 15 residues. The germline V gene encodes CDR1 FNHDT and CDR2 SITEND (reference sequence).

Regarding this clone: Here the gene names and germline are mouse. Read sequence stops 1 residue before the CDR3 end, and the germline J gene provides the missing end. The gene calls are TRBV2 and TRBJ2-1; D gene ambiguous. This CDR3 has 13 residues. From germline, CDR1 is LGHNA and CDR2 YSYQKL. V was pared by 0 bases and J by 1 base, with 1 base between. The part of the CDR3 DNA that was read is TGTGCCAGCAGCCAAGAAAACTATGCTGAGCAGTTC. It yields the protein CASSQENYAEQF. The entire CDR3 reads CASSQENYAEQFF.

This clone has only a few counts. Gene and germline names: mouse. The missing CDR3 end, 1 residue past where the read stops, is filled in from the germline J gene. The chain has TRBV2 and TRBJ2-7, with TRBD2 identical over 7 bases. V lost 0 bases, J lost 2 bases, and 4 bases stayed unmatched. Looked up from germline, CDR1 is LGHNA and CDR2 is YSYQKL. The CDR3 has 15 amino acids. CDR3 DNA, as far as it was read: TGTGCCAGCAGCCAAGAGTCTGGGGGACCCTATGAACAGTAC. It translates to CASSQESGGPYEQY. The entire CDR3 reads CASSQESGGPYEQYF.

About this clone: All gene names here are mouse names. From the germline J gene comes the end of the CDR3, since the read stops 1 residue before it. The rearrangement links TRBV5 to TRBJ2-7; D possibly corresponds to TRBD2 (5 bases). The CDR3 is 14 residues long. Trimming shortened V by 4 bases and J by 0 bases, and 10 bases separated the two germline ends. CDR1 and CDR2 from the germline V gene are LGHNA and YNLKQL (reference sequence). The CDR3 DNA, read in part, is TGTGCCAGCAGCCTTGGGGTGAGCTCCTATGAACAGTAC. Translation gives CASSLGVSSYEQY. The CDR3, in full, reads CASSLGVSSYEQYF.

Notes on this clone: Gene names refer to mouse genes. The read stops 1 residue short of the end of the CDR3; the missing end is completed from the germline J gene. The rearrangement uses TRBV13-3 and TRBJ2-5; D is perhaps TRBD2 (7 bases). Germline V gene data show CDR1 as NNHDY and CDR2 as SYVADS. Trimming stripped 1 base from V and 2 bases from J, with 8 bases between. The CDR3 has 14 residues. CDR3: CASSDWGAQDTQYF. CDR3 DNA (partial): TGTGCCAGCAGTGATTGGGGGGCCCAAGACACCCAGTAC.

Regarding this clone: The genes are named according to mouse. The sequenced fragment ends 1 residue before the CDR3 boundary, so the rest is inferred from the germline J gene. V gene TRBV29 combines with J gene TRBJ2-7; 9 bases match TRBD2. V shed 6 bases and J 7 bases; nucleotides not matched to a gene: 7. The CDR3 is 13 amino acids. Germline CDR1 MSHET, CDR2 SYDVDS. This CDR3 is CASSQLGGEEQYF. Incomplete CDR3 DNA: TGTGCTAGCAGCCAACTGGGGGGCGAAGAACAGTAC.

Regarding this clone: Germline and genes here are mouse. The CDR3 end is not reached by the read, which stops 1 residue before it; the germline J gene fills it in. The J gene is TRBJ2-3, the V gene TRBV13-2; D unresolved. This CDR3 spans 13 amino acids. V shed 0 bases and J shed 0 bases, with 2 bases lying between them. The germline CDR1 and CDR2 sequences are NNHNN and SYGAGS (reference sequence). The CDR3 sequence: CASGDASAETLYF. CDR3 bases read: TGTGCCAGCGGTGATGCGAGTGCAGAAACGCTGTAT.

Points on this clone: Germline and genes here are mouse. The read terminates 1 residue before the CDR3 end, so the remaining end is supplied by the germline J gene. This sequence joins TRBV13-2 and TRBJ2-7; 10 bases are shared with TRBD2. The germline V gene encodes CDR1 NNHNN and CDR2 SYGAGS (reference sequence). The CDR3 is made up of 16 amino acids. J lost 2 bases, V lost 0 bases, and 5 bases had no gene match. The covered CDR3 bases are TGTGCCAGCGGTGATGCAAGGCTGGGGGGGCCCTATGAACAGTAC. Amino acid sequence: CASGDARLGGPYEQY. Given in full, the CDR3 is CASGDARLGGPYEQYF.

For this clone: Gene names follow the mouse nomenclature. The read finishes 1 residue shy of the CDR3 end, and the germline J gene is used to complete it. This chain links TRBV16 with TRBJ2-7, with 8 nucleotides matching TRBD2. CDR3 length: 15 residues. In germline, CDR1 is SGHSA, CDR2 FRNQAP. Trimming removed 0 bases from V and 3 bases from J; junction bases left unmatched: 4. The CDR3 loop reads CASSLEPGGLYEQYF. The covered CDR3 bases are TGTGCAAGCAGCTTAGAGCCTGGGGGGCTCTATGAACAGTAC. The whole variable domain, remainder taken from reference TRBV16 and TRBJ2-7, is NAGVIQTPRHKVTGKGQEATLWCEPISGHSAVFWYRQTIVQGLEFLTYFRNQAPIDDSGMPKERFSAQMPNQSHSTLKIQSTQPQDSAVYLCASSLEPGGLYEQYFGPGTRLTVL.

About this clone itself: Gene names are mouse gene names. Coverage ceases 1 residue before the CDR3 finishes, and the germline J gene fills in the end. The chain couples TRBV5 to TRBJ2-7, with 8 bases aligning to TRBD2. The germline V gene encodes CDR1 LGHNA and CDR2 YNLKQL (reference sequence). The CDR3 runs to 14 residues. After removal of 1 base from V and 4 bases from J, the junction contained 3 bases not matched to a gene. Partial CDR3 DNA: TGTGCCAGCAGCCAAGCACTGGGGGAATATGAACAGTAC. Protein sequence: CASSQALGEYEQY. In full, the CDR3 reads CASSQALGEYEQYF.

Comment on this clone: Germline and genes: mouse. The DNA ends 1 residue before the CDR3 does, and the rest of the CDR3 is filled in from the germline J gene. The genes are TRBV3 and TRBJ1-2; D uncertain. The CDR3 loop spans 14 amino acids. V was cut by 0 bases and J by 1 base, with 6 bases left in between. The germline CDR1 and CDR2 sequences are SNHLY and FYNGKV (reference sequence). Partial CDR3 DNA: TGTGCCAGCAGCTTAGCAGCATTAAACTCCGACTACACC. Translation: CASSLAALNSDYT. The entire CDR3 reads CASSLAALNSDYTF.

As for this clone: Gene names denote mouse genes. The CDR3 end lies 1 residue beyond the end of the read and is filled in from the germline J gene. The chain carries TRBV1 and TRBJ1-4; no firm D call. Germline V gene sequence: CDR1 NSQYPW, CDR2 LRSPGD (reference sequence). V lost 2 bases, J lost 3 bases, and 1 base lay in between. This CDR3 has 12 amino acids. This chain's CDR3 is CTCSATNERLFF. The covered CDR3 bases are TGCACCTGCAGTGCAACCAACGAAAGATTATTT.

This clone was detected once. Any gene name here is a mouse gene name. The read ends 1 residue early relative to the CDR3; the germline J gene fills the gap. The V and J genes are TRBV3 and TRBJ2-4; D uncertain. The CDR3 is 14 amino acids. The V gene's germline CDR1 is SNHLY and CDR2 FYNGKV (reference sequence). The ends were cut back, 5 bases at V and 1 base at J, with 10 bases in the middle. CDR3 sequence reads: CASSPRGGQNTLYF. The covered CDR3 bases are TGTGCCAGCAGCCCACGAGGAGGTCAAAACACCTTGTAC.

Details on this clone: All gene names here are mouse names. The DNA ends 1 residue before the CDR3 does, and the rest of the CDR3 is filled in from the germline J gene. The sample contains more than one DNA sequence encoding this CDR3. This chain joins TRBV13-2 and TRBJ2-5; TRBD2 might be the D (7 bases). V lost 2 bases to trimming and J lost 0 bases, with 10 bases between them. The CDR3 covers 15 residues. Germline CDR1 and CDR2: NNHNN and SYGAGS (reference sequence). CDR3 residues: CASGEGGGNQDTQYF. Partial CDR3 DNA: TGTGCCAGCGGTGAAGGGGGGGGGAACCAAGACACCCAGTAC.

To note about this clone: The genes are named according to mouse. The observed sequence ends 1 residue before the CDR3 terminus, with the missing tail filled in from the germline J gene. V gene TRBV16 combines with J gene TRBJ2-2; D is possibly TRBD1 or TRBD2 (6 bases each). The CDR3 is 15 residues long. Germline V gene lookup returns CDR1 SGHSA and CDR2 FRNQAP. Trimming cost V 5 bases and J 4 bases, with 14 bases left between them. CDR3 in amino acids: CASSQTGAGTGQLYF. CDR3 DNA, as far as it was read: TGTGCAAGCAGCCAGACGGGGGCCGGCACCGGGCAGCTCTAC.

The sample holds a few counts of this clone. The gene symbols are mouse symbols. The read finishes 1 residue shy of the CDR3 end, and the germline J gene is used to complete it. The V call is TRBV15, the J call TRBJ2-7, with 8 bases fitting TRBD2. V trimming: 3 bases; J trimming: 7 bases; junction bases outside the gene matches: 8. The CDR3 has 14 residues. Germline V gene data show CDR1 as SGHND and CDR2 as FRSKSL. This CDR3 is CASSLPGGRGEQYF. Incomplete CDR3 DNA: TGTGCCAGCAGTTTGCCGGGGGGGCGAGGAGAACAGTAC.

Concerning this clone: Mouse gene names apply. Read coverage stops 1 residue before the CDR3 terminus; the germline J gene supplies the remainder. The sample contains more than one DNA sequence encoding this CDR3. This sequence joins TRBV3 and TRBJ1-3; D gene uncertain. V was cut by 5 bases and J by 1 base, with 9 bases left in between. The CDR3 is 14 amino acids. CDR1 and CDR2 from the germline V gene are SNHLY and FYNGKV (reference sequence). This CDR3 reads CASSLGNSGNTLYF. The CDR3 bases that were read are TGTGCCAGCAGCCTGGGGAACTCTGGAAATACGCTCTAT.

To note about this clone: These gene names are mouse names. Read data end 1 residue before the CDR3 end; the end is taken from the germline J gene. The chain has TRBV5 and TRBJ2-3, with TRBD2 identical over 12 bases. The germline CDR1 and CDR2 sequences are LGHNA and YNLKQL (reference sequence). This CDR3 has 18 residues. The V gene end was trimmed by 3 bases and the J gene end by 0 bases; junction bases not matched to a gene: 7. The chain's CDR3 is CASSQVGLGGLSAETLYF. The DNA read from the CDR3 is TGTGCCAGCAGCCAGGTGGGACTGGGGGGTCTTAGTGCAGAAACGCTGTAT.